A selection of T cell receptor beta chains follows, all from one sample in a study of read filtering for tumor transcriptome and immune sequencing. One entry per CDR3 protein results from TCRdb running MiXCR on the reads. The table has fewer than 50,000 distinct CDR3 sequences, roughly an eighth seen once; the top ten hold 27%. Sequencing input: a population of CD138-negative cells sorted from bone marrow. The receptors were sampled from a donor at least 40 years old with multiple myeloma. CDR3s include the opening cysteine and the closing phenylalanine or tryptophan. The order of the fields is J gene, clone size, D gene, V gene, CDR3 DNA, CDR3 protein. The D gene is left open where the match is weak. Size is omitted from some rows. Given values are once, few, many or a class for expanded clones.

j_call: TRBJ1-5
clone_size: many
d_call: NA
v_call: TRBV7-2
cdr3_nt: TGTGCCAGCAGCTTGACATTCAATCAGCCCCAGCATTTT
cdr3_aa: CASSLTFNQPQHF

j_call: TRBJ2-7
clone_size: NA
d_call: NA
v_call: TRBV20-1
cdr3_nt: TGCAGTGCTCGACTTGACCACTACGAGCAGTACTTC
cdr3_aa: CSARLDHYEQYF

j_call: TRBJ1-4
clone_size: few
d_call: TRBD1
v_call: TRBV20-1
cdr3_nt: TGCAGTGCACACGACAGGGGGCAGGGTGAAAAACTGTTTTTT
cdr3_aa: CSAHDRGQGEKLFF

j_call: TRBJ2-4
clone_size: few
d_call: NA
v_call: TRBV7-8
cdr3_nt: TGTGCCAGCAGCTTAGACAGGCGGGATGGCAGGGACAAAAACATTCAGTACTTC
cdr3_aa: CASSLDRRDGRDKNIQYF

j_call: TRBJ2-1
clone_size: many
d_call: NA
v_call: TRBV6-5
cdr3_nt: TGTGCCAGCAGCAACGATGGGAATGAGCAGTTCTTC
cdr3_aa: CASSNDGNEQFF

j_call: TRBJ2-3
clone_size: many
d_call: NA
v_call: TRBV4-2
cdr3_nt: TGTGCCAGCAGCCAAGGGAGAGGGGCAGATACGCAGTATTTT
cdr3_aa: CASSQGRGADTQYF

j_call: TRBJ2-2
clone_size: few
d_call: TRBD2
v_call: TRBV6-6
cdr3_nt: TGTGCCAGCAGTTCCCCAGCGGGGGTCGCCGGGGAGCTGTTTTTT
cdr3_aa: CASSSPAGVAGELFF

j_call: TRBJ2-2
clone_size: many
d_call: NA
v_call: TRBV29-1
cdr3_nt: TGCAGCGTTGAGGGCGGCAGTGTTGGATCCGGGGAGCTGTTTTTT
cdr3_aa: CSVEGGSVGSGELFF

j_call: TRBJ2-1
clone_size: many
d_call: NA
v_call: TRBV6-2/TRBV6-3
cdr3_nt: TGTGCCAGCGGAAACAGCAATGAGCAGTTCTTC
cdr3_aa: CASGNSNEQFF

j_call: TRBJ2-2
clone_size: NA
d_call: NA
v_call: TRBV20-1
cdr3_nt: TGCAGTGCTACAAGACTCGCTAACACCGGGGAGCTGTTTTTT
cdr3_aa: CSATRLANTGELFF

j_call: TRBJ2-1
clone_size: many
d_call: TRBD2
v_call: TRBV12-3/TRBV12-4
cdr3_nt: TGTGCCAGCAGTTCCGGGGGGGGCTCCTACAATGAGCAGTTCTTC
cdr3_aa: CASSSGGGSYNEQFF

j_call: TRBJ2-7
clone_size: NA
d_call: NA
v_call: TRBV6-1
cdr3_nt: TGTGCCAGCAGCCAGGAGCCGCGGGGCATCTACGAGCAGTACTTC
cdr3_aa: CASSQEPRGIYEQYF

j_call: TRBJ2-1
clone_size: many
d_call: NA
v_call: TRBV4-1
cdr3_nt: TGCGCCAGCAGCCAAGAGCAGGGAAGCTCCTACAATGAGCAGTTCTTC
cdr3_aa: CASSQEQGSSYNEQFF

j_call: TRBJ2-3
clone_size: many
d_call: NA
v_call: TRBV12-5
cdr3_nt: TGTGCTAGTGGTTCACCCGGGACACCCCACACAGATACGCAGTATTTT
cdr3_aa: CASGSPGTPHTDTQYF

j_call: TRBJ2-5
clone_size: many
d_call: TRBD2
v_call: TRBV11-2
cdr3_nt: TGTGCCAGCAGGGGGCGGGAGCGAGGTTTGGAGACCCAGTACTTC
cdr3_aa: CASRGRERGLETQYF

j_call: TRBJ2-5
clone_size: many
d_call: NA
v_call: TRBV29-1
cdr3_nt: TGCAGCGTTGAAGGTCTGACACAAGAGACCCAGTACTTC
cdr3_aa: CSVEGLTQETQYF

j_call: TRBJ2-7
clone_size: many
d_call: NA
v_call: TRBV11-1
cdr3_nt: TGTGCCAGCAGCGAACAGGATGACGGGCAGTACTTC
cdr3_aa: CASSEQDDGQYF

j_call: TRBJ2-5
clone_size: many
d_call: NA
v_call: TRBV20-1
cdr3_nt: TGCAGTGCTAGAGATAGTCGGCAGAAAGAGACCCAGTACTTC
cdr3_aa: CSARDSRQKETQYF

j_call: TRBJ1-1
clone_size: many
d_call: TRBD1
v_call: TRBV15
cdr3_nt: TGTGCCACCAGCGCCCAGGGGGGGACAGGGTCGGCTGAAGCTTTCTTT
cdr3_aa: CATSAQGGTGSAEAFF

j_call: TRBJ1-5
clone_size: many
d_call: NA
v_call: TRBV4-1
cdr3_nt: TGCGCCAGCAGCCAAGATATAACAGTGAATCAGCCCCAGCATTTT
cdr3_aa: CASSQDITVNQPQHF

j_call: TRBJ2-1
clone_size: many
d_call: TRBD2
v_call: TRBV6-5
cdr3_nt: TGTGCCAGCAGGACTAGCGGGAGTTTCTACAATGAGCAGTTCTTC
cdr3_aa: CASRTSGSFYNEQFF

j_call: TRBJ1-1
clone_size: few
d_call: NA
v_call: TRBV7-8
cdr3_nt: TGTGCCAGCAGCACGGGGGGTGGCACTGAAGCTTTCTTT
cdr3_aa: CASSTGGGTEAFF

j_call: TRBJ2-7
clone_size: many
d_call: NA
v_call: TRBV7-9
cdr3_nt: TGTGCCAGCAGCCCCGGGGGATGGTCCTACGAGCAGTACTTC
cdr3_aa: CASSPGGWSYEQYF

j_call: TRBJ1-1
clone_size: many
d_call: NA
v_call: TRBV7-2
cdr3_nt: TGTGCCAGCAGTTTCCTTGGGTCTGAAGCTTTCTTT
cdr3_aa: CASSFLGSEAFF

j_call: TRBJ1-1
clone_size: NA
d_call: NA
v_call: TRBV4-2
cdr3_nt: TGTGCCAGCAGCCAAGAAAGGGGGGGCGTTCGGGGCACTGAAGCTTTCTTT
cdr3_aa: CASSQERGGVRGTEAFF

j_call: TRBJ2-4
clone_size: many
d_call: TRBD2
v_call: TRBV27
cdr3_nt: TGTGCCAGCAGAGGGTCGGGAGGAGGGTCCAAAAACATTCAGTACTTC
cdr3_aa: CASRGSGGGSKNIQYF

j_call: TRBJ2-2
clone_size: NA
d_call: NA
v_call: TRBV6-6
cdr3_nt: TGTGCCAGCCGGGATCCGAACACCGGGGAGCTGTTTTTT
cdr3_aa: CASRDPNTGELFF

j_call: TRBJ2-7
clone_size: few
d_call: TRBD1
v_call: TRBV19
cdr3_nt: TGTGCCAGTAGACAGACAGGGAACACCTACGAGCAGTACTTC
cdr3_aa: CASRQTGNTYEQYF

j_call: TRBJ1-4
clone_size: NA
d_call: TRBD1
v_call: TRBV20-1
cdr3_nt: TGCAGTGCTAGAGGTCAAACGGGACAGAATGAAAAACTGTTTTTT
cdr3_aa: CSARGQTGQNEKLFF

j_call: TRBJ2-1
clone_size: NA
d_call: NA
v_call: TRBV10-3
cdr3_nt: TGTGCCATCAGTGGGATTGACAATGAGCAGTTCTTC
cdr3_aa: CAISGIDNEQFF

j_call: TRBJ1-5
clone_size: many
d_call: TRBD1
v_call: TRBV19
cdr3_nt: TGTGCCACCAGAGGGGGACAGGGGCCAGGTCAGCCCCAGCATTTT
cdr3_aa: CATRGGQGPGQPQHF